The clone carrying this TCR beta chain was seen many times. Its antigen remains unknown. TCRdb re-called the 5' RACE reads with MiXCR, one entry per CDR3 protein. The sample consists of roughly 90,000 distinct CDR3 sequences, about 8% of them appearing once. The CDR3 has 18 amino acids. Germline values: CDR1 DFQATT, CDR2 SNEGSKA (reference sequence). J lost 0 bases, V lost 8 bases, and 18 bases had no gene match. The data were taken from a study of CD8 T cells in ankylosing spondylitis. Overall study findings and caveats: CD8+ cells made up the disease-linked clones, which were relatively rare in peripheral blood. Reports say disease-linked clones showed up significantly more in matched ankylosing spondylitis synovial fluid.

This clonotype was obtained from a male donor with ankylosing spondylitis or in good health (not recorded which). The rearrangement uses TRBV20-1 and TRBJ1-4; 7 bases match TRBD1. The sample comprised blood, either unsorted or a sorted T cell fraction (not recorded which). CDR3 DNA: TGCAGTACGGAGACGGAGGACAGGCCTCTTGCAACTAATGAAAAACTGTTTTTT. It is translated as CSTETEDRPLATNEKLFF.